Listed below are T cell receptor beta chains from one sample, sequenced in a study of blood T cells in healthy people across ages. Via MiXCR, TCRdb re-called the 5' RACE reads, giving one row per CDR3 protein. The data contain some 1.4 million distinct CDR3 sequences, roughly 40% of them singletons. The material sequenced was blood. The origin of the receptors is a woman under 30 in good health. The CDR3 runs from the conserved cysteine through the conserved F or W. The D gene is left open where the match is weak. A row's size may be missing; if present it is once, few, many or a size class.

D gene	clone size	V gene	J gene	CDR3 DNA	CDR3 protein
TRBD2	-	TRBV5-1	TRBJ2-2	TGCGCCAGCAGCTTGTTGTCTAGCGGGAGAGCGAACACCGGGGAGCTGTTTTTT	CASSLLSSGRANTGELFF
-	-	TRBV21-1	TRBJ2-5	TGTGCCAGCAGCAAAGCGTCGGACAGGTACCAAGAGACCCAGTACTTC	CASSKASDRYQETQYF
-	few	TRBV21-1	TRBJ2-3	TGTGCCAGCAGCAACCCCGGACTAGCGGGAGGGCGGGGCACAGATACGCAGTATTTT	CASSNPGLAGGRGTDTQYF
-	-	TRBV7-2	TRBJ1-2	TGTGCCAGCAGCTTAGAGGACACTAACTATGGCTACATCTTC	CASSLEDTNYGYIF
-	-	TRBV7-9	TRBJ2-2	TGTGCCAGCAGCTTTCCCCTTATAACCGGGGAGCTGTTTTTT	CASSFPLITGELFF
-	-	TRBV4-1	TRBJ2-7	TGCGCCAGCAGCCAGGGGTATAATGACGAGCAGTACTTC	CASSQGYNDEQYF
TRBD1	few	TRBV27	TRBJ2-7	TGTGCCAGCAACCCGGGACAGGGCTCCCTCTACGAGCAGTACTTC	CASNPGQGSLYEQYF
-	-	TRBV20-1	TRBJ1-5	TGCAGTGCTAGTTCGGAGGGGCACGGCAATCAGCCCCAGCATTTT	CSASSEGHGNQPQHF
-	few	TRBV2	TRBJ1-5	TGTGCCAGCAGTGAAGAGGCCAGTCCGGTCGGGCCCCAGCATTTT	CASSEEASPVGPQHF
-	-	TRBV25-1	TRBJ2-1	TGTGCCGCCGGGGGAGAGAATGAGCAGTTCTTC	CAAGGENEQFF
-	few	TRBV6-1	TRBJ2-5	TGTGCCAGCAGTGAAATTAGGGACTACCAAGAGACCCAGTACTTC	CASSEIRDYQETQYF
-	-	TRBV5-1	TRBJ1-1	TGCGCCAGCACCTCGGCCGGGGGCCCGAACACTGAAGCTTTCTTT	CASTSAGGPNTEAFF
-	-	TRBV5-5	TRBJ2-6	TGTGCCAGCAGCCGACAGGACAGCTCTGGGGCCAACGTCCTGACTTTC	CASSRQDSSGANVLTF
-	few	TRBV4-1	TRBJ2-5	TGCGCCAGCAGCATCCCCGGGACCACAGAGACCCAGTACTTC	CASSIPGTTETQYF
TRBD1	-	TRBV19	TRBJ2-3	TGTGCCAGTAGTATTCCGGGGGACAGGGGATTCACAGATACGCAGTATTTT	CASSIPGDRGFTDTQYF
TRBD1	-	TRBV15	TRBJ1-4	TGTGCCACCCAGGACAGGGGGGGAACTAATGAAAAACTGTTTTTT	CATQDRGGTNEKLFF
-	few	TRBV14	TRBJ2-7	TGTGCCAGCAGCCAAGATCGATACGGCTCCAAGAACGAGCAGTACTTC	CASSQDRYGSKNEQYF
TRBD1	once	TRBV28	TRBJ1-2	TGTGCCAGCAGACGAAGGGGGCTCGGGTATGGCTACACCTTC	CASRRRGLGYGYTF
-	-	TRBV5-1	TRBJ2-5	TGCGCCAGCAGCTTTGGTGGGGGCCTTCGACCCACCCAGTACTTC	CASSFGGGLRPTQYF
TRBD1	few	TRBV7-9	TRBJ2-7	TGCGCCAGCAGCTTGGGGGACAGGGAGTCCGAGCAGTACTTC	CASSLGDRESEQYF
TRBD2	-	TRBV10-3	TRBJ2-1	TGTGCCGCTAGCGGGAGGGACAATGAGCAGTTCTTC	CAASGRDNEQFF
-	-	TRBV20-1	TRBJ2-1	TGCAGTGCTGGCTCCCTAGCGATGGCCTACAATGAGCGGTTCTTC	CSAGSLAMAYNERFF
-	-	TRBV4-1	TRBJ2-1	TGCGCCAGCAGCCAAGAACTCTACTGGGCTAGGGATGAGCAGTTCTTC	CASSQELYWARDEQFF
-	-	TRBV7-2	TRBJ2-3	TGTGCCAGCAGCTTGAGCGAGGGATCGGCGCAGTATTTT	CASSLSEGSAQYF
-	-	TRBV29-1	TRBJ1-2	TGCAGCGTCGCTTATCAAATAGGGGCCTACGGCTACACCTTC	CSVAYQIGAYGYTF
-	-	TRBV20-1	TRBJ2-1	TGCAGTGCTAGAGCGGGGGGCTCACTAGCTACCTTAGGTGAGCAGTTCTTC	CSARAGGSLATLGEQFF
-	few	TRBV6-1	TRBJ2-1	TGTGCCAGCAGTGAAGTTCTGGGCGGGCAGTTCTTC	CASSEVLGGQFF
-	-	TRBV10-3	TRBJ2-1	TGTGCCATCAGGGAACTAGGTAGCTCCTACAATGAGCAGTTCTTC	CAIRELGSSYNEQFF
TRBD2	few	TRBV5-6	TRBJ2-2	TGTGCCAGCAGCTTCCCCCCTAGCGGGAGTGACACCGGGGAGCTGTTTTTT	CASSFPPSGSDTGELFF
TRBD2	-	TRBV20-1	TRBJ2-1	TGCAGTGCTAGAGGCCAACAAGCGGGAGGTGCCTACAATGAGCAGTTCTTC	CSARGQQAGGAYNEQFF
TRBD2	-	TRBV25-1	TRBJ2-1	TGTGCCAGCAGTGAAGGAGCGGGAGGGCACCGGGAGCAGTTCTTC	CASSEGAGGHREQFF
TRBD2	many	TRBV4-2	TRBJ2-2	TGTGCCAGCAGCCAAGTCTTAGCGGGGGCTCAGGGCGGGGAGCTGTTTTTT	CASSQVLAGAQGGELFF
TRBD2	-	TRBV18	TRBJ2-5	TGTGCCAGCTCACCATCAGCGGTGCTAGCGGGACAAGAGACCCAGTACTTC	CASSPSAVLAGQETQYF
-	many	TRBV9	TRBJ2-1	TGTGCCAGCAGCGTAGACGTTGGCGGGTACAATGAGCAGTTCTTC	CASSVDVGGYNEQFF
TRBD2	-	TRBV20-1	TRBJ2-4	TGCAGTGCTAGAGAACCGGGAGGGCCGGGGAACATTCAGTACTTC	CSAREPGGPGNIQYF
-	few	TRBV11-2	TRBJ2-7	TGTGCCAGCAGCTCGGGGTTTCCCTACGAGCAGTACTTC	CASSSGFPYEQYF
-	-	TRBV6-6	TRBJ1-6	TGTGCCAGCAGGCCGTCCATGGGGACCTATAATTCACCCCTCCACTTT	CASRPSMGTYNSPLHF
TRBD1	-	TRBV6-5	TRBJ1-2	TGTGCCAGCTCCTTCCAGGGGGGGCCGTACGATGGCTACACCTTC	CASSFQGGPYDGYTF
-	-	TRBV4-2	TRBJ1-1	TGTGCCAGCAGCCAAGGACTCATGGCCCAGGTGAACACTGAAGCTTTCTTT	CASSQGLMAQVNTEAFF
-	once	TRBV30	TRBJ1-2	TGTGCCTGTATACAGGGTTTCAACTATGGCTACACCTTC	CACIQGFNYGYTF
TRBD2	few	TRBV10-3	TRBJ2-1	TGTGCCATCACTACGGGACTAGCGGGGGTTTCCTACAATGAGCAGTTCTTC	CAITTGLAGVSYNEQFF
-	-	TRBV7-2	TRBJ2-7	TGTGCCAGCAGCTTAGCGACAGGATCGGGGTACGAGCAGTACTTC	CASSLATGSGYEQYF
-	-	TRBV6-6	TRBJ1-4	TGTGCCAGCAGTTACTCGACAGTTACTAATGAAAAACTGTTTTTT	CASSYSTVTNEKLFF
TRBD1	-	TRBV20-1	TRBJ2-7	TGCAGTGCTGGACAGGTGGACCATTACGAGCAGTACTTC	CSAGQVDHYEQYF
TRBD2	-	TRBV4-1	TRBJ2-7	TGCGCCAGCAGCCAAGAGGGCCCCCTTAGCGGGGGGGACTACGAGCAGTACTTC	CASSQEGPLSGGDYEQYF